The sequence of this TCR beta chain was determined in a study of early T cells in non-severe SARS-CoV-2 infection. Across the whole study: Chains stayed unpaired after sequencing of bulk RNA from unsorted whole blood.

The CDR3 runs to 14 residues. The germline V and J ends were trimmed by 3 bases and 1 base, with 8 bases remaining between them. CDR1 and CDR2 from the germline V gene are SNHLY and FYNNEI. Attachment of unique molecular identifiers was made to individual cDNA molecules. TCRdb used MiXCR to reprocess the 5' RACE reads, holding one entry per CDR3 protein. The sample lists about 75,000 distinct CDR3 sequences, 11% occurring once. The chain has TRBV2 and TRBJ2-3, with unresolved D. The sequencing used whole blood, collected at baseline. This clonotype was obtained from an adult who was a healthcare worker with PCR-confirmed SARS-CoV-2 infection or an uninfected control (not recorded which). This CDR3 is CASSEGEGTDTQYF. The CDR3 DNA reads TGTGCCAGCAGTGAGGGTGAGGGCACAGATACGCAGTATTTT. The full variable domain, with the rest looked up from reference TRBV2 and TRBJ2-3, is EPEVTQTPSHQVTQMGQEVILRCVPISNHLYFYWYRQILGQKVEFLVSFYNNEISEKSEIFDDQFSVERPDGSNFTLKIRSTKLEDSAMYFCASSEGEGTDTQYFGPGTRLTVL.